Sequencing of this T cell receptor (beta chain) was carried out in a study of OX40 agonist ivuxolimab in advanced cancers. Repertoires were generated with immunoSEQ multiplex PCR, while TCRdb's copy carries only in-frame clones and drops some. Altogether around 77,000 clones are present, approximately 78% being singletons, with the ten largest covering roughly 4.9%. Only a few counts were recorded for this clone. CDR1 SGHAT and CDR2 FQNNGV come from the germline V gene. The CDR3 length is 14 residues. V dropped 1 base and J dropped 4 bases, with 10 bases sitting between them. The material was CD4+ or CD8+ T cells sorted from blood, obtained in a trial of the OX40 agonist ivuxolimab. The chain links TRBV11-2 to TRBJ1-1, with D maybe TRBD1 (5 bases). This sequence originates from an adult with an advanced solid tumor such as melanoma, head and neck, liver or kidney cancer. The CDR3 DNA reads as TGTGCCAGCAGCTTAGTCCAGGGCCTCACTGAAGCTTTCTTT. Protein sequence: CASSLVQGLTEAFF.